Presented here are 32 T cell receptor beta chains from one specimen sequenced in a study of early T cells in non-severe SARS-CoV-2 infection (dated by TCRdb to the early 2020s). Library prep was done by 5' RACE. Sequenced using a NextSeq 500. Clones were called with MiXCR by TCRdb after fastp trimmed the public reads at Q25, and only in-frame beta chains were retained. Rows are unified per CDR3 protein, each entry keeping the most common DNA and genes. The sample table holds about 64,000 distinct CDR3 sequences, of which roughly 18% were seen once. More than 7.5% of the sample lies in the top ten. The specimen was whole blood, collected at baseline. These receptors were collected from an adult who was a healthcare worker with PCR-confirmed SARS-CoV-2 infection or an uninfected control (not recorded which).

This sequence joins TRBV19 and TRBJ2-1, with a possible D match to TRBD1 (7 bases). From germline, CDR1 is LNHDA and CDR2 SQIVND (reference sequence). V was shortened by 2 bases and J by 6 bases, with 8 bases between the two germline ends. The CDR3 sequence is 13 residues long. CDR3 residues: CASSIQGGNEQFF. CDR3 nucleotides: TGTGCCAGTAGTATACAGGGGGGCAATGAGCAGTTCTTC.

This clonotype was detected a few times. The chain employs TRBV25-1 and TRBJ1-1, with a tentative D call TRBD1 (5 bases). V was clipped by 5 bases and J by 1 base, with 8 bases between them. Germline CDR1 and CDR2: MGHDK and SYGVNS. This CDR3 has 13 amino acids. The CDR3 bases are TGTGCCAGCAGTAGGGGCCAGAACACTGAAGCTTTCTTT. This encodes CASSRGQNTEAFF.

With respect to this clonotype: At one end, the junction sequence differs from germline, possibly due to a read error. The chain's CDR3 is CATRRDSVRVGEKLFF. The CDR3 region has the DNA TGTGCCACCAGGAGAGATTCGGTCAGGGTTGGAGAAAAACTGTTTTTT. The rearrangement joins TRBV15 to TRBJ1-4; D possibly corresponds to TRBD1 (5 bases). This CDR3 region has 16 residues. Germline V gene lookup returns CDR1 LNHNV and CDR2 YYDKDF (reference sequence).

A few counts support this clonotype. A junction boundary mismatches the germline segment, possibly from a read error. The chain employs TRBV20-1 and TRBJ1-2, with D unclear. Germline CDR1 is DFQATT and CDR2 is SNEGSKA (reference sequence). This CDR3 is 11 amino acids long. Here the CDR3 reads CSAGDFYGYTF. As DNA, the CDR3 is TGCAGTGCTGGAGACTTCTATGGCTACACCTTC.

The chain carries TRBV20-1 and TRBJ2-3, with 7 bases aligning to TRBD1. V trimming: 0 bases; J trimming: 6 bases; junction bases outside the gene matches: 9. The germline V gene has CDR1 DFQATT and CDR2 SNEGSKA (reference sequence). The length of the CDR3 is 15 residues. The CDR3 region is CSARDNRGAGDTQYF. The CDR3 bases are TGCAGTGCTAGAGATAACAGGGGAGCAGGGGATACGCAGTATTTT.

This clonotype was detected many times. The J gene is TRBJ2-7, the V gene TRBV29-1; possibly TRBD2 for D (6 bases). Germline V gene data show CDR1 as SQVTM and CDR2 as ANQGSEA. The CDR3 is made up of 13 amino acids. Deletions cut 1 base from V and 4 bases from J, with 11 bases between. CDR3 protein: CSVEGGERYEQYF. In nucleotides, the CDR3 is TGCAGCGTTGAAGGGGGGGAGAGGTACGAGCAGTACTTC.

This clonotype came up a few times. The chain links TRBV7-8 to TRBJ1-4; 8 bases align to TRBD1. CDR3 length equals 16 residues. Germline V CDR1 and CDR2: SGHVS, FQNEAQ. The trim removed 3 bases at V and 4 bases at J, leaving 7 bases unmatched. CDR3 residues: CASSLVGGQGNEKLFF. CDR3 coding DNA: TGTGCCAGCAGCTTGGTCGGTGGACAGGGTAATGAAAAACTGTTTTTT.

This chain connects TRBV7-2 to TRBJ2-2, with 11 bases aligning to TRBD2. Germline loops: CDR1 SGHTA, CDR2 FQGNSA. Germline trimming cut 2 bases from V and 8 bases from J; bases unmatched to any gene: 1. This CDR3 spans 14 amino acids. The CDR3 DNA sequence: TGTGCCAGCAGCTTAACTAGCGGGAGTGGGGAGCTGTTTTTT. Its translation is CASSLTSGSGELFF.

V and J are TRBV11-2 and TRBJ2-2, with D unclear. The CDR3 loop spans 15 amino acids. The germline gives CDR1 SGHAT, CDR2 FQNNGV. Deletions cut 2 bases from V and 1 base from J, with 8 bases between. DNA for the CDR3: TGTGCCAGCAGCTTAATTAGGATGAACACCGGGGAGCTGTTTTTT. Protein: CASSLIRMNTGELFF.

This clonotype was detected only a few times. This chain links TRBV29-1 with TRBJ2-3, with 9 bases that match TRBD2. This CDR3 comprises 15 residues. The germline V gene encodes CDR1 SQVTM and CDR2 ANQGSEA. The V and J ends lost 3 bases and 0 bases, in that order; junction bases with no gene match: 4. The CDR3 DNA follows: TGCAGCGTTGACCGACTAGCGGAGAGCACAGATACGCAGTATTTT. Encoded protein: CSVDRLAESTDTQYF.

V gene TRBV5-1 combines with J gene TRBJ2-5; 8 nucleotides match TRBD1. J lost 5 bases, V lost 0 bases, and 6 bases had no gene match. The CDR3 has 15 amino acids. Per germline, CDR1 SGHRS and CDR2 YFSETQ. Written as DNA, the CDR3 is TGCGCCAGCAGCTTGGAGGACAGGGAGCGGGAGACCCAGTACTTC. As protein: CASSLEDRERETQYF. The entire variable domain, with the rest obtained from reference TRBV5-1 and TRBJ2-5, is as follows: KAGVTQTPRYLIKTRGQQVTLSCSPISGHRSVSWYQQTPGQGLQFLFEYFSETQRNKGNFPGRFSGRQFSNSRSEMNVSTLELGDSALYLCASSLEDRERETQYFGPGTRLLVL.

This clonotype was observed a single time. This sequence may be a read error, since a much larger clone differs from it by one base. This chain connects TRBV6-5 to TRBJ2-7; D gene uncertain. The V gene's germline CDR1 is MNHEY and CDR2 SVGAGI. This CDR3 region has 13 residues. V was shortened by 0 bases and J by 2 bases, with 5 bases between the two germline ends. CDR3 nucleotide sequence: TGTGCCAGCAGTTACTCGTGGGCCTACGAGCAGTACTTC. Its protein is CASSYSWAYEQYF.

The chain is built from TRBV28 and TRBJ2-7; D ambiguous. V was shortened by 6 bases and J by 4 bases, with 19 bases between the two germline ends. Germline-derived CDR1 and CDR2 are MDHEN and SYDVKM. There are 15 residues in the CDR3. CDR3 in DNA: TGTGCCAGCAGCCCCCAGCAAGGGAAGATTTACGAGCAGTACTTC. This encodes CASSPQQGKIYEQYF.

The CDR3 DNA reads TGTGCCAGCAGCTTACAGCAAAGCCGCACTGAAGCTTTCTTT. This codes for CASSLQQSRTEAFF. This rearrangement joins TRBV7-2 to TRBJ1-1; no reliable D call. With 2 bases removed from V and 4 bases from J, the gap between germline ends came to 11 bases. The CDR3 contains 14 residues. Per the germline V gene, CDR1 is SGHTA and CDR2 is FQGNSA.

DNA of the CDR3: TGTGCCAGCAGCAACGAGGCCAGGGAGACCGGGGAGCTGTTTTTT. Its protein product is CASSNEARETGELFF. This sequence joins TRBV7-9 and TRBJ2-2, with D tentatively TRBD1 or TRBD2 (5 bases each). Looked up from germline, CDR1 is SEHNR and CDR2 is FQNEAQ (reference sequence). This CDR3 spans 15 amino acids. The V and J ends lost 5 bases and 5 bases respectively, with 15 bases between them.

This clonotype has a count of ten or more. V usage is TRBV7-2 and J usage is TRBJ2-7; D gene uncertain. This CDR3 has 11 residues. The ends were cut back, 5 bases at V and 3 bases at J, with 5 bases in the middle. Germline CDR1 and CDR2: SGHTA and FQGNSA. CDR3 in DNA: TGTGCCAGCAGCCAATACTACGAGCAGTACTTC. As protein: CASSQYYEQYF.

The chain employs TRBV27 and TRBJ2-4, with unresolved D. Germline CDR1 and CDR2: MNHEY and SMNVEV (reference sequence). The V end was cut by 0 bases, the J end by 1 base, with 1 base between. This CDR3 is 13 amino acids long. In DNA, the CDR3 is TGTGCCAGCAGTTTATCCGCCAAAAACATTCAGTACTTC. It translates to CASSLSAKNIQYF.

This clonotype showed up many times. CDR3 in amino acids: CASSVVAGYTDTQYF. The CDR3 DNA sequence: TGTGCCAGCAGCGTTGTAGCGGGATACACAGATACGCAGTATTTT. This chain links TRBV9 with TRBJ2-3; TRBD2 agrees at 8 bases. The CDR3 loop spans 15 amino acids. The junction had 4 bases not matched to a gene; V was cut back by 2 bases and J by 2 bases. Germline lookup yields CDR1 SGDLS and CDR2 YYNGEE.

In nucleotides, the CDR3 is TGTGCCAGCAGCCTCGTCCTAGCAGGATACAATGAGCAGTTCTTC. It translates to CASSLVLAGYNEQFF. The gene calls are TRBV12-3 or TRBV12-4 and TRBJ2-1, with a weak D call TRBD2 (5 bases). CDR3 length: 15 amino acids. Trimming shortened V by 6 bases and J by 4 bases, and 16 bases separated the two germline ends.

J is TRBJ2-1 and V is TRBV20-1; 9 positions match TRBD2. V trimming: 4 bases; J trimming: 6 bases; junction bases outside the gene matches: 1. CDR3 length: 12 amino acids. Per the germline V gene, CDR1 is DFQATT and CDR2 is SNEGSKA (reference sequence). The chain's CDR3 is CSATTSGNEQFF. As DNA, the CDR3 is TGCAGTGCTACGACTAGCGGCAATGAGCAGTTCTTC.

This clonotype has just a few counts. The chain employs TRBV18 and TRBJ2-7; TRBD1 might be the D (6 bases). With 3 bases removed from V and 6 bases from J, the gap between germline ends came to 21 bases. Germline CDR1 KGHSH, CDR2 LQKENI. The CDR3 is 16 residues long. The CDR3 nucleotides read TGTGCCAGCTCACCGTCTCTACAGGGCGCTATGGGCGAGCAGTACTTC. Encoded protein: CASSPSLQGAMGEQYF.

J is TRBJ1-5 and V is TRBV12-5; the D is unclear. CDR1 and CDR2 (germline): LGHNT, FRNRAP. The CDR3 has 13 amino acids. V dropped 1 base and J dropped 1 base, with 2 bases sitting between them. CDR3 region: CASGLGSNQPQHF. The CDR3 nucleotides read TGTGCTAGTGGTTTGGGGAGCAATCAGCCCCAGCATTTT. Full variable domain (rest looked up from reference TRBV12-5 and TRBJ1-5): DARVTQTPRHKVTEMGQEVTMRCQPILGHNTVFWYRQTMMQGLELLAYFRNRAPLDDSGMPKDRFSAEMPDATLATLKIQPSEPRDSAVYFCASGLGSNQPQHFGDGTRLSIL.

The genes are TRBV19 and TRBJ2-7; 7 bases fit TRBD1. The CDR3 runs 14 residues. The germline V gene has CDR1 LNHDA and CDR2 SQIVND (reference sequence). V trimming: 6 bases; J trimming: 4 bases; junction bases outside the gene matches: 9. The DNA of the CDR3 is TGTGCCAGTAGACGGAGGACAGGAACTTACGAGCAGTACTTC. It yields the protein CASRRRTGTYEQYF. The full variable domain, its missing parts supplied by reference TRBV19 and TRBJ2-7, is DGGITQSPKYLFRKEGQNVTLSCEQNLNHDAMYWYRQDPGQGLRLIYYSQIVNDFQKGDIAEGYSVSREKKESFPLTVTSAQKNPTAFYLCASRRRTGTYEQYFGPGTRLTVT.

The chain is built from TRBV11-2 and TRBJ1-4; 7 bases fit TRBD1. CDR3 size: 15 residues. With 8 bases clipped from V and 0 bases from J, the junction kept 6 bases outside the gene matches. Per the germline V gene, CDR1 is SGHAT and CDR2 is FQNNGV. DNA of the CDR3: TGTGCCAGCCGTCAGGGGGTTGCAACTAATGAAAAACTGTTTTTT. This encodes CASRQGVATNEKLFF.

This clonotype was counted a few times. The gene calls are TRBV6-5 and TRBJ1-1, with D tentatively TRBD1 (5 bases). Trimming stripped 3 bases from V and 5 bases from J, with 13 bases between. CDR1 MNHEY and CDR2 SVGAGI come from the germline V gene. The CDR3 runs to 14 residues. CDR3 sequence reads: CASSYSSGWTEAFF. Written as DNA, the CDR3 is TGTGCCAGCAGTTATTCGTCAGGGTGGACTGAAGCTTTCTTT.

This clonotype was seen only a few times. The chain is built from TRBV6-1 and TRBJ1-5; 7 bases map to TRBD1. There are 15 residues in the CDR3. V lost 4 bases to trimming and J lost 6 bases; unmatched junction nucleotides: 9. Germline CDR1 MNHNS, CDR2 SASEGT. CDR3 loop: CASSAQVAGGQPQHF. The CDR3 region has the DNA TGTGCCAGCAGTGCGCAGGTGGCAGGGGGTCAGCCCCAGCATTTT.

The chain joins TRBV7-6 to TRBJ2-3; the match to TRBD2 covers 8 bases. The CDR3 runs to 17 residues. Germline V lookup: CDR1 SGHVS, CDR2 FNYEAQ. V was pared by 5 bases and J by 4 bases, with 14 bases of the junction left unmatched. DNA for the CDR3: TGTGCCAGCAGCCTAACGTCTGCGGGAGGCGGGTCAGATACGCAGTATTTT. It codes for CASSLTSAGGGSDTQYF.

CDR3 loop: CASSVAPQRTDTQYF. Written as DNA, the CDR3 is TGTGCCAGCAGCGTAGCACCGCAACGCACAGATACGCAGTATTTT. This rearrangement joins TRBV9 to TRBJ2-3; D uncertain. Germline CDR1 SGDLS, CDR2 YYNGEE. The CDR3 extends over 15 amino acids. The ends were cut back, 0 bases at V and 1 base at J, with 9 bases in the middle.

This clonotype turned up a few times. The CDR3 region is CAIGSANEKLFF. The DNA for the CDR3 is TGTGCCATCGGGTCGGCTAATGAAAAACTGTTTTTT. The V and J genes are TRBV10-3 and TRBJ1-4, with D uncertain. Trimming took off 8 bases at V and 3 bases at J, with 7 bases between the two ends. This CDR3 has 12 amino acids. Per germline, CDR1 ENHRY and CDR2 SYGVKD.

The chain recombines TRBV4-2 with TRBJ1-6, with D possibly matching TRBD1 (5 bases). CDR1 is LGHNA and CDR2 is YNFKEQ in the germline V gene. This CDR3 is 17 amino acids long. The V end was cut by 3 bases, the J end by 5 bases, with 17 bases between. CDR3: CASSQMLQGRNNSPLHF. DNA for the CDR3: TGTGCCAGCAGCCAGATGCTCCAGGGAAGAAATAATTCACCCCTCCACTTT.

The V call is TRBV4-1, the J call TRBJ2-3; the D call may be TRBD1 or TRBD2 (6 bases each). Germline CDR1 MGHRA, CDR2 YSYEKL. Trimming removed 0 bases at V and 3 bases at J, with 19 bases between. This CDR3 spans 18 amino acids. CDR3 in DNA: TGCGCCAGCAGCCAAGACAAAAGTGTGCAGGGGAGGACAGATACGCAGTATTTT. Translation gives CASSQDKSVQGRTDTQYF.

This chain joins TRBV3-1 and TRBJ1-6, with D perhaps matching TRBD1 (5 bases). CDR1 and CDR2 from the germline V gene are LGHDT and YNNKEL (reference sequence). The CDR3 length is 14 residues. With 6 bases removed from V and 8 bases from J, the gap between germline ends came to 14 bases. The CDR3 nucleotides read TGTGCCAGCAGAGACCTCCAGGGTTATTCACCCCTCCACTTT. This encodes CASRDLQGYSPLHF.